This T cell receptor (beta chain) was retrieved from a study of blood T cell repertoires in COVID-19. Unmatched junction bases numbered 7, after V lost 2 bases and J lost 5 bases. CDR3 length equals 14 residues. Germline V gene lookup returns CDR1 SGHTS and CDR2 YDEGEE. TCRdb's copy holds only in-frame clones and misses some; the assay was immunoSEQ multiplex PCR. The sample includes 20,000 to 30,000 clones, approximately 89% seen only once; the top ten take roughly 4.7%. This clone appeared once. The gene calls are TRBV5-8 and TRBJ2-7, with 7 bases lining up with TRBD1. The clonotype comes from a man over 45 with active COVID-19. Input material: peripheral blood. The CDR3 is CASSFSQGIHEQYF. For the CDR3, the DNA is TGTGCCAGCAGCTTTTCACAGGGGATCCACGAGCAGTACTTC.